This TCR beta chain was observed in a study of chemoradiotherapy in HPV16-positive cancers. Looking at the study overall: Candidate HPV-specific clones and shared TCR motifs came from a couple of HPV16-positive patients. The study, taken as a whole, reports: Candidate HPV-specific clones and E7-related TCR motifs grew in tumor during treatment. HPV-responsive T-cell expansion during chemoradiotherapy was linked to improved recurrence-free survival in HPV16-positive patients.

The CDR3 runs 16 residues. V trimming: 0 bases; J trimming: 1 base; junction bases outside the gene matches: 4. CDR1 and CDR2 (germline): MNHEY, SVGAGI. Comments on this clone: What it binds is unknown.

Repeated repertoire sampling spanned the course of chemoradiotherapy. Libraries were prepared by immunoSEQ multiplex PCR; TCRdb keeps only in-frame clonotypes and omits some of them. The sample lists tens of thousands of clones, more than 80% occurring once. The gene calls are TRBV6-5 and TRBJ1-1, with TRBD1 matching over 8 bases. The sequence was obtained from a human donor with HPV-associated anogenital cancer. Source: blood, taken from a patient who underwent chemoradiotherapy. Here the CDR3 reads CASSYSLGTGNTEAFF. DNA for the CDR3: TGTGCCAGCAGTTACTCCCTCGGGACAGGGAACACTGAAGCTTTCTTT.